A single TCR beta chain is shown here with its context. This CDR3 spans 14 amino acids. Germline CDR1 reads LNHDA; CDR2 reads SQIVND (reference sequence). The ends were cut back, 4 bases at V and 7 bases at J, with 11 bases in the middle. This entry is derived from a study of early T cells in non-severe SARS-CoV-2 infection. Study background: Sequenced material consisted of bulk RNA (from unsorted whole blood), and chains were unpaired.

Separate cDNA molecules each had unique molecular identifiers attached to them. From the 5' RACE reads, TCRdb called clonotypes with MiXCR, one entry per CDR3 protein. The repertoire holds roughly 83,000 distinct CDR3 sequences, with 9.5% to 15% as singletons. This rearrangement joins TRBV19 to TRBJ1-6, with D maybe TRBD1 (6 bases). This material consisted of whole blood, taken at baseline. The TCR originated in an adult who was a healthcare worker with PCR-confirmed SARS-CoV-2 infection or an uninfected control (not recorded which). The DNA for the CDR3 is TGTGCCAGTAGTAATCAGGGGCCAAATTCACCCCTCCACTTT. It specifies CASSNQGPNSPLHF.